The rows below give T cell receptor beta chains drawn from one sample of a study of breast tumors, draining lymph nodes, adjacent tissues. TCRdb fed the multiplex PCR reads into MiXCR, producing one record per CDR3 protein. The sample has roughly 130,000 distinct CDR3 sequences, approximately 29% seen once. Sequencing was done on a sample of axillary lymph node tissue. Every receptor here comes from a female donor with breast cancer. Some clones in this sample may be carry-over from other donors' samples. The CDR3 runs from the conserved cysteine through the conserved F or W. The D gene is left open where the match is weak. Only some rows state a clone size, as once, few, many or a class for expanded clones.

J,V,D,size,DNA,CDR3
TRBJ1-4,TRBV27,TRBD1,many,TGTGCCAGCAGCTTAGGGGACCCGGGACAGGGCGAAAAACTGTTTTTT,CASSLGDPGQGEKLFF
TRBJ2-3,TRBV5-1,TRBD2,many,TGCGCCAGCAGCTTGGAAGCAGGGACTAGCGGGGGACCTAGCACAGATACGCAGTATTTT,CASSLEAGTSGGPSTDTQYF
TRBJ1-5,TRBV25-1,TRBD1,once,TGTGCCAGCCCGGACAGGGGGGATTGGCGTCAGCCCCAGCATTTT,CASPDRGDWRQPQHF
TRBJ1-1,TRBV29-1,TRBD1,.,TGCAGCACCTCTCAGGGGGAAAACACTGAAGCTTTCTTT,CSTSQGENTEAFF
TRBJ2-1,TRBV12-3/TRBV12-4,.,.,TGTGCCAGCAGCCGGGACACGTCCTACAATGAGCAGTTCTTC,CASSRDTSYNEQFF
TRBJ2-1,TRBV12-3/TRBV12-4,TRBD2,many,TGTGCCAGCAGCCGTACTAGCGCCGGGCGGGTGGTGGAGTTCTTC,CASSRTSAGRVVEFF
TRBJ2-5,TRBV5-1,.,many,TGCGCCAGCAGCTTGGGTCCCGGAGAGACCCAGTACTTC,CASSLGPGETQYF
TRBJ1-1,TRBV7-6,.,.,TGTGCCAGCAGCTTAGGTACGGGGACTGAAGCTTTCTTT,CASSLGTGTEAFF
TRBJ1-4,TRBV20-1,.,many,TGCAGTGCTAGGGCAGGAAATGAAAAACTGTTTTTT,CSARAGNEKLFF
TRBJ2-7,TRBV30,.,many,TGTGCCTGGAGCAGAACCGGGTCGGTTGTCTCCGAGCAGTACTTC,CAWSRTGSVVSEQYF
TRBJ2-2,TRBV14,.,many,TGTGCCAGCAGCCAAGCGGGACGGATGAACACCGGGGAGCTGTTTTTT,CASSQAGRMNTGELFF
TRBJ2-7,TRBV7-2,.,.,TGTGCCAGCAGCTTAGTACGGGAAGCGCACGAGCAGTACTTC,CASSLVREAHEQYF
TRBJ2-1,TRBV4-1,.,many,TGCGCCAGCAGCCCCCCAGGGGTGACCTACAATGAGCAGTTCTTC,CASSPPGVTYNEQFF
TRBJ2-1,TRBV11-2,TRBD2,many,TGTGCCAGCAGCGCAGCGGCGGGGGGTGCCGACATTGAGCAGTTCTTC,CASSAAAGGADIEQFF
TRBJ1-4,TRBV7-2,.,many,TGTGCCAGCAGCCTTAGTGGGAAGAAACTGTTTTTT,CASSLSGKKLFF
TRBJ1-1,TRBV5-4,.,few,TGTGCCAGCAGCTTGCGAGGAAGCACTGAAGCTTTCTTT,CASSLRGSTEAFF
TRBJ2-1,TRBV18,.,many,TGTGCCAGCTCACCAGTCCACTTGGCTGGGGATGAGCAGTTCTTC,CASSPVHLAGDEQFF
TRBJ1-6,TRBV27,.,many,TGTGCCAGCAGCCCAGGGTCTACCAATAATTCACCCCTCCACTTT,CASSPGSTNNSPLHF
TRBJ2-7,TRBV10-2,.,many,TGCGCCAGCAGTGAGAGCGACACGCCCTACGAGCAGTACTTC,CASSESDTPYEQYF
TRBJ2-3,TRBV6-1,TRBD2,.,TGTGCCAGCAGTGAATATGGACTAGCGCTTGGAGATACGCAGTATTTT,CASSEYGLALGDTQYF
TRBJ1-5,TRBV7-7,.,many,TGTGCTAGCAGCCCCCCAAGACAGGATAGCAATCAGCCCCAGCATTTT,CASSPPRQDSNQPQHF
TRBJ1-5,TRBV19,TRBD1,many,TGTGCCAGTAGTATCACAGGGGCGCGGGGCAATCAGCCCCAGCATTTT,CASSITGARGNQPQHF
TRBJ2-1,TRBV11-2,.,many,TGTGCCAGCAGCAACGTGGGGTTCAATGAGCAGTTCTTC,CASSNVGFNEQFF
TRBJ2-5,TRBV10-3,TRBD1,.,TGTGCCATCAGTGACAGGGGGTTC,CAISDRGF
TRBJ1-1,TRBV7-2,.,few,TGTGCCAGCAGCTTAGAAGGAGGGGGGGCGGCTTTCTTT,CASSLEGGGAAFF
TRBJ1-6,TRBV20-1,.,.,TGCAGTGCTCCACGCGGGGGCGGGCCCCTCCACTTT,CSAPRGGGPLHF
TRBJ2-5,TRBV7-2,.,.,TGTGCCAGCAGCTCTAAGTGGGGGGCCGGTCAGCCCCAGTACTTC,CASSSKWGAGQPQYF
TRBJ2-2,TRBV11-2,.,many,TGTGCCAGCAGCTTCCCGGACTTCAACGGGAGAGGGGAGCTGTTTTTT,CASSFPDFNGRGELFF
TRBJ1-2,TRBV7-9,.,many,TGTGCCAGCAGCTTACAGGAGAACTATGGCTACACCTTC,CASSLQENYGYTF
TRBJ1-1,TRBV10-3,.,.,TGTGCCATCACGGACAGGAACACTGAAGCTTTCTTT,CAITDRNTEAFF
TRBJ2-5,TRBV5-6,TRBD2,.,TGTGCCAGCAGCTTTTTGGGCGGGGGGGCCGGGGAGACCCAGTACTTC,CASSFLGGGAGETQYF
TRBJ1-4,TRBV4-2,TRBD1,many,TGTGCCAGCAGCCAGCAGACAGGGTCTAATGAAAAACTGTTTTTT,CASSQQTGSNEKLFF
TRBJ2-3,TRBV5-1,TRBD2,many,TGCGCCAGCAGCAACCAGCGGGGGGGCACAGATACGCAGTATTTT,CASSNQRGGTDTQYF
TRBJ1-1,TRBV20-1,TRBD1,.,TGCAGTGCTCCTCAGGGGGCGTCCACTGAAGCTTTCTTT,CSAPQGASTEAFF
TRBJ2-2,TRBV20-1,TRBD1,many,TGCAGTGCTAGAGGGGGACAGAGACTCACCGGGGAGCTGTTTTTT,CSARGGQRLTGELFF
TRBJ1-5,TRBV19,.,many,TGTGCCAGTAGTCGGACGGATGCGGTTTATAGCAATCAGCCCCAGCATTTT,CASSRTDAVYSNQPQHF
TRBJ1-5,TRBV3-1,.,many,TGTGCCAGCAGCCAAACCTCAAATAGCAATCAGCCCCAGCATTTT,CASSQTSNSNQPQHF
TRBJ2-3,TRBV13,TRBD2,few,TGTGCCAGCAGCTTGCCGGGAAGGCTAGCGGGGGGCAGCACAGATACGCAGTATTTT,CASSLPGRLAGGSTDTQYF
TRBJ1-2,TRBV6-2/TRBV6-3,.,many,TGTGCCAGCAGCCCGGCGGACAACTATGGCTACACCTTC,CASSPADNYGYTF
TRBJ1-4,TRBV4-3,TRBD1,.,TGCGCCAGCAGCCATATAAGGGGGCCAGCGGACAGTAATGAAAAACTGTTTTTT,CASSHIRGPADSNEKLFF
TRBJ1-2,TRBV19,.,many,TGTGCCAGTAGTATAGGTCAGGGACTACCTCTCTATGGCTACACCTTC,CASSIGQGLPLYGYTF
TRBJ1-4,TRBV5-6,TRBD1,many,TGTGCCAGCAGCTTGGGGACAGGGGCAAATGAAAAACTGTTTTTT,CASSLGTGANEKLFF
TRBJ2-3,TRBV6-6,.,many,TGTGCCAGCAGTCACGCCGGGACTCGGGCCACGGGAGATACGCAGTATTTT,CASSHAGTRATGDTQYF
TRBJ2-3,TRBV29-1,.,many,TGCAGCGTTGATTGGGGTGCAGATACGCAGTATTTT,CSVDWGADTQYF
TRBJ1-5,TRBV11-1,.,.,.,CASSLGGGRYGYTFGSGQNQPQHF
TRBJ2-3,TRBV6-9,.,.,TGTGCCAGCAGTAGCACGATGCAGTATTTT,CASSSTMQYF
TRBJ2-3,TRBV11-3,.,once,TGTGCCAGCAGCTCCCGATCAGATACGCAGTATTTT,CASSSRSDTQYF
TRBJ2-5,TRBV14,.,many,TGTGCCAGCAGCCAAGATCTGGTAAAAGAGACCCAGTACTTC,CASSQDLVKETQYF
TRBJ1-3,TRBV4-1,TRBD1,.,TGCGCCAGCAGCCCATTAGGACAGGGCGGGAACACCATATATTTT,CASSPLGQGGNTIYF
TRBJ1-5,TRBV14,.,many,TGTGCCAGCAGCCGCCAGGGTAATCAGCCCCAGCATTTT,CASSRQGNQPQHF
TRBJ1-2,TRBV5-1,.,many,TGCGCCAGCAGCTTGTCCGGCAGGGGTGATGGCTACACCTTC,CASSLSGRGDGYTF
TRBJ1-2,TRBV3-1,.,many,TGTGCCAGCAGCCTTGGATTTATGAACTATGGCTACACCTTC,CASSLGFMNYGYTF